The 28 T cell receptor beta chains below were found in one sample sequenced in a study of low-dose radiotherapy and immunotherapy resistance in tumors. Gene-specific TRAV and TRBV primers were used for first-strand cDNA, covering alpha and beta chains. Amplification of TCRs used a constant-region primer and V-primer adapter for around 18 PCR cycles. A single record per CDR3 protein comes from TCRdb applying MiXCR to the reads. The sample shows 35,000 to 50,000 distinct CDR3 sequences, about 28% of them seen only once. Stated time point: before trial treatment. The material sequenced was PBMCs, taken before treatment. These receptors came from a male donor with gallbladder cancer.

The sample holds many counts of this clonotype. This chain connects TRBV5-1 to TRBJ2-7, with 8 nucleotides matching TRBD2. The trim removed 0 bases at V and 4 bases at J, leaving 3 bases unmatched. CDR3 size: 14 residues. Per the germline V gene, CDR1 is SGHRS and CDR2 is YFSETQ. Here the CDR3 DNA reads TGCGCCAGCAGCTTGGCTGCTAGCGGGTACGAGCAGTACTTC. Translated, it gives CASSLAASGYEQYF.

The rearrangement links TRBV9 to TRBJ2-7; TRBD2 is a possible D gene (6 bases). Looked up from germline, CDR1 is SGDLS and CDR2 is YYNGEE. This CDR3 is built from 14 residues. V lost 0 bases, J lost 4 bases, and 11 bases lay in between. The CDR3 coding sequence is TGTGCCAGCAGCGTAGTCGCTAGCGATTACGAGCAGTACTTC. Protein sequence: CASSVVASDYEQYF.

This chain uses TRBV20-1 with TRBJ2-1, with 9 bases lining up with TRBD2. Looked up from germline, CDR1 is DFQATT and CDR2 is SNEGSKA (reference sequence). V lost 0 bases and J lost 2; bases outside the gene matches: 8. CDR3 size: 17 residues. The CDR3 reads CSARDRLAGHAYNEQFF. CDR3 sequence (DNA): TGCAGTGCTAGAGATCGCCTAGCGGGGCACGCCTACAATGAGCAGTTCTTC.

CDR3 sequence (DNA): TGTGCCAGCAGTAAATTTGATTCGACAGAGACCCAGTACTTC. Protein: CASSKFDSTETQYF. V and J are TRBV2 and TRBJ2-5, with unresolved D. V shed 5 bases and J shed 4 bases, with 14 bases lying between them. In germline, CDR1 is SNHLY, CDR2 FYNNEI. The CDR3 is made up of 14 amino acids.

This clonotype has at least ten counts. The genes are TRBV7-9 and TRBJ2-7; D tentatively reads TRBD1 or TRBD2 (5 bases each). V dropped 6 bases and J dropped 3 bases, with 15 bases sitting between them. Germline lookup yields CDR1 SEHNR and CDR2 FQNEAQ (reference sequence). The CDR3 extends over 14 amino acids. This CDR3 reads CASRGPVTRYEQYF. Written as DNA, the CDR3 is TGTGCCAGCAGGGGACCCGTAACCCGCTACGAGCAGTACTTC.

Many counts were recorded for this clonotype. The rearrangement links TRBV4-1 to TRBJ1-2; no definite D call. Germline V gene data show CDR1 as MGHRA and CDR2 as YSYEKL. This CDR3 comprises 16 residues. Trimming cost V 0 bases and J 8 bases, with 19 bases left between them. The chain's CDR3 is CASSQETREILWGYTF. The CDR3 DNA reads as TGCGCCAGCAGCCAAGAGACGCGGGAGATCTTATGGGGCTACACCTTC.

With regard to this clonotype: One base separates it from a far larger clone, so it is likely a read error. The chain links TRBV2 to TRBJ1-5; a possible D gene is TRBD1 (6 bases). Germline V CDR1 and CDR2: SNHLY, FYNNEI. The CDR3 is made up of 15 amino acids. Trimming shortened V by 5 bases and J by 2 bases, and 13 bases separated the two germline ends. CDR3 sequence reads: CASSPGSGGNQPQHF. The DNA of the CDR3 is TGTGCCAGCAGTCCCGGGTCAGGGGGCAATCAGCCCCAGCATTTT.

By share, this clonotype counts as medium-sized. The chain couples TRBV28 to TRBJ1-5; D is ambiguous. Germline loops: CDR1 MDHEN, CDR2 SYDVKM. There are 15 residues in the CDR3. The V gene lost 2 bases and the J gene lost 1 base, with 9 bases spanning the gap. The CDR3 DNA reads TGTGCCAGCAGTTTAACTACCGGGAGCAATCAGCCCCAGCATTTT. Its protein product is CASSLTTGSNQPQHF.

At least ten counts were recorded for this clonotype. The chain carries TRBV29-1 and TRBJ2-5, with 7 bases aligning to TRBD1. With V trimmed by 5 bases and J by 1 base, 4 bases remained unmatched. This CDR3 has 13 amino acids. Germline values: CDR1 SQVTM, CDR2 ANQGSEA. The DNA of the CDR3 is TGCAGCGTTAACAGGGGAAGCCAAGAGACCCAGTACTTC. It yields the protein CSVNRGSQETQYF. Based on the CDR3 plus reference TRBV29-1 and TRBJ2-5, the full variable domain is SAVISQKPSRDICQRGTSLTIQCQVDSQVTMMFWYRQQPGQSLTLIATANQGSEATYESGFVIDKFPISRPNLTFSTLTVSNMSPEDSSIYLCSVNRGSQETQYFGPGTRLLVL.

This clonotype was seen many times. The CDR3 bases are TGTGCCAGCAGTCTTGGTAAGGGCTACACCTTC. Its protein is CASSLGKGYTF. The rearrangement links TRBV13 to TRBJ1-2; D remains ambiguous. Germline V CDR1 and CDR2: PRHDT, FYEKMQ (reference sequence). This CDR3 contains 11 residues. Trimming cost V 6 bases and J 8 bases, with 10 bases left between them.

Many counts were recorded for this clonotype. The rearrangement links TRBV5-6 to TRBJ1-3, with a possible D match to TRBD1 (5 bases). The CDR3 length is 18 residues. Germline V CDR1 and CDR2: SGHDT, YYEEEE. Trimming removed 0 bases at V and 0 bases at J, with 16 bases between. This CDR3 reads CASSLDPPTENSGNTIYF. The CDR3 DNA is TGTGCCAGCAGCTTGGATCCCCCGACAGAGAACTCTGGAAACACCATATATTTT.

With respect to this clonotype: A read error likely explains this, since a far larger clone differs by one base. The rearrangement uses TRBV7-2 and TRBJ2-7, with TRBD2 matching over 9 bases. V lost 5 bases to trimming and J lost 7 bases; unmatched junction nucleotides: 9. CDR3 length: 14 residues. Germline values: CDR1 SGHTA, CDR2 FQGNSA. Written as DNA, the CDR3 is TGTGCCAGCAGCCCGACTAGCGGATACAATGAGCAGTACTTC. This translates into CASSPTSGYNEQYF.

In this sample, this clonotype turned up many times. This chain links TRBV20-1 with TRBJ1-1; TRBD1 aligns across 12 bases. CDR1 is DFQATT, CDR2 SNEGSKA, per germline (reference sequence). V dropped 3 bases and J dropped 1; count of bases not matched to a gene: 6. The CDR3 consists of 16 residues. For the CDR3, the DNA is TGCAGTGCTAGTGGGACAGGGGGCAGGAGGAACACTGAAGCTTTCTTT. Translation: CSASGTGGRRNTEAFF.

This chain links TRBV6-2 or TRBV6-3 with TRBJ2-7; TRBD2 matches 8 bases. CDR3 size: 15 residues. Trimming cost V 5 bases and J 5 bases; bases outside gene matches: 11. Per germline, CDR1 MNHEY and CDR2 SVGEGT. CDR3 in amino acids: CASSGRGDMVNEQYF. CDR3 DNA: TGTGCCAGCAGTGGGCGGGGGGATATGGTCAACGAGCAGTACTTC.

This clonotype was counted at least ten times. V and J are TRBV7-2 and TRBJ2-7; 10 nucleotides match TRBD1. The CDR3 is 15 amino acids. Germline loops: CDR1 SGHTA, CDR2 FQGNSA. The V and J ends lost 5 bases and 2 bases, in that order; junction bases with no gene match: 6. The CDR3 region has the DNA TGTGCCAGCAGCCTTGGACAGGGGGGGGCCTACGAGCAGTACTTC. The encoded protein is CASSLGQGGAYEQYF.

This clonotype was counted many times. This chain links TRBV20-1 with TRBJ2-3; 7 bases match TRBD2. The V segment lost 1 base and the J segment 4 bases; nucleotides outside the gene matches: 8. CDR3 length equals 15 residues. CDR1 is DFQATT, CDR2 SNEGSKA, per germline (reference sequence). The chain's CDR3 is CSARARGRSPDTQYF. The CDR3 DNA reads TGCAGTGCTAGAGCGCGCGGGAGAAGTCCAGATACGCAGTATTTT.

This clonotype has a count of ten or more. The CDR3 protein is CSALGQGAGEQYF. CDR3 nucleotides: TGCAGTGCTTTGGGACAGGGGGCAGGGGAGCAGTACTTC. The chain combines TRBV20-1 with TRBJ2-7; 12 bases match TRBD1. In germline, CDR1 is DFQATT, CDR2 SNEGSKA (reference sequence). The CDR3 contains 13 residues. Trimming cost V 5 bases and J 7 bases; bases outside gene matches: 6.

In regard to this clonotype: A far larger clone differs by one base, so this is likely a read error. This rearrangement joins TRBV4-1 to TRBJ2-3; TRBD2 agrees at 9 bases. The CDR3 totals 15 residues. Germline V gene sequence: CDR1 MGHRA, CDR2 YSYEKL. The CDR3 loop reads CARSLASGGLDTQYF. CDR3 DNA sequence: TGTGCCAGAAGCCTGGCAAGCGGGGGGCTGGATACGCAGTATTTT.

This clonotype was observed at least ten times. This chain links TRBV7-2 with TRBJ2-5, with D unresolved. V gave up 5 bases and J gave up 3 bases, with 10 bases separating them. The CDR3 covers 13 residues. Per the germline V gene, CDR1 is SGHTA and CDR2 is FQGNSA. The CDR3 DNA sequence: TGTGCCAGCAGCCCAGCAAGGGAAGAGACCCAGTACTTC. Its protein is CASSPAREETQYF.

The chain couples TRBV12-3 or TRBV12-4 to TRBJ2-5; 7 bases agree with TRBD1. After removal of 6 bases from V and 5 bases from J, the junction contained 9 bases not matched to a gene. The CDR3 has 14 amino acids. CDR3 nucleotide sequence: TGTGCCAGCAGCTGGTCCAGGGGGAGCGAGACCCAGTACTTC. Its protein product is CASSWSRGSETQYF.

This clonotype was seen repeatedly, ten times or more. V usage is TRBV10-3 and J usage is TRBJ2-3; possible D gene TRBD2, 7 bases. V lost 3 bases to trimming and J lost 2 bases, with 12 bases between them. This CDR3 has 15 residues. The V gene's germline CDR1 is ENHRY and CDR2 SYGVKD. The CDR3 DNA sequence: TGTGCCATCAGTGAAGGGGGGGCGAACACAGATACGCAGTATTTT. This translates into CAISEGGANTDTQYF.

This clonotype was observed at least ten times. The V call is TRBV6-2 or TRBV6-3, the J call TRBJ2-6; D unclear. The CDR3 spans 13 residues. Germline V gene sequence: CDR1 MNHEY, CDR2 SVGEGT. Trimming pared 7 bases from V and 2 bases from J, leaving 6 bases between. The CDR3 sequence is CASILAGANVLTF. The CDR3 nucleotides read TGTGCCAGCATTCTCGCTGGGGCCAACGTCCTGACTTTC.

As concerns this clonotype: A far bigger clonotype differs at one base, so this is likely a read error. The rearrangement joins TRBV7-9 to TRBJ2-3, with D possibly being TRBD1 or TRBD2 (5 bases each). This CDR3 is built from 17 residues. Germline assignment: CDR1 SEHNR and CDR2 FQNEAQ (reference sequence). CDR3 DNA: TGTGCCAGCAGCCCCAGCTCAATAGCGTGGGGCACAGATTCGCAGTATTTT. Protein sequence: CASSPSSIAWGTDSQYF.

In its sample, this clonotype was seen a few times. The chain links TRBV4-1 to TRBJ2-2; D might be TRBD1 (5 bases). The CDR3 consists of 15 residues. Trimming cost V 3 bases and J 0 bases, with 8 bases left between them. CDR1 is MGHRA and CDR2 is YSYEKL in the germline V gene. The CDR3: CASSHRQSNTGELFF. The CDR3 region has the DNA TGCGCCAGCAGCCACCGACAGTCGAACACCGGGGAGCTGTTTTTT.

In its sample, this clonotype was seen many times. The chain couples TRBV20-1 to TRBJ2-1, with 11 bases matching TRBD2. The germline V gene encodes CDR1 DFQATT and CDR2 SNEGSKA (reference sequence). The CDR3 totals 15 residues. V shed 0 bases, J shed 7 bases, and the junction held 5 bases outside the gene matches. The CDR3 region is CSARDVLAGENEQFF. The CDR3 DNA reads TGCAGTGCTAGAGATGTACTAGCGGGGGAGAATGAGCAGTTCTTC.

This clonotype was observed at least ten times. The CDR3 is CASSIGDRAGYTF. DNA of the CDR3: TGTGCCAGTAGTATAGGAGACAGGGCTGGCTACACCTTC. The V call is TRBV19, the J call TRBJ1-2, with TRBD1 matching 7 bases. The V gene end was trimmed by 1 base and the J gene end by 7 bases; junction bases not matched to a gene: 3. Germline loops: CDR1 LNHDA, CDR2 SQIVND (reference sequence). This CDR3 is 13 amino acids long.

This chain links TRBV9 with TRBJ2-3, with D possibly being TRBD1 or TRBD2 (5 bases each). The CDR3 is 16 residues long. Per germline, CDR1 SGDLS and CDR2 YYNGEE. V was clipped by 7 bases and J by 1 base, with 19 bases between them. CDR3 coding DNA: TGTGCCAGCGCCCTCGGTGGGACGGGGCGCACAGATACGCAGTATTTT. Translating it yields CASALGGTGRTDTQYF.

This clonotype was detected many times. V usage is TRBV19 and J usage is TRBJ2-7; weak D call: TRBD1 (6 bases). Germline values: CDR1 LNHDA, CDR2 SQIVND (reference sequence). Trimming stripped 4 bases from V and 7 bases from J, with 20 bases between. This CDR3 spans 15 amino acids. CDR3 nucleotide sequence: TGTGCCAGTAGTAGACTCGACTCAGGGGTTCAGGAGCAGTACTTC. Encoded protein: CASSRLDSGVQEQYF.